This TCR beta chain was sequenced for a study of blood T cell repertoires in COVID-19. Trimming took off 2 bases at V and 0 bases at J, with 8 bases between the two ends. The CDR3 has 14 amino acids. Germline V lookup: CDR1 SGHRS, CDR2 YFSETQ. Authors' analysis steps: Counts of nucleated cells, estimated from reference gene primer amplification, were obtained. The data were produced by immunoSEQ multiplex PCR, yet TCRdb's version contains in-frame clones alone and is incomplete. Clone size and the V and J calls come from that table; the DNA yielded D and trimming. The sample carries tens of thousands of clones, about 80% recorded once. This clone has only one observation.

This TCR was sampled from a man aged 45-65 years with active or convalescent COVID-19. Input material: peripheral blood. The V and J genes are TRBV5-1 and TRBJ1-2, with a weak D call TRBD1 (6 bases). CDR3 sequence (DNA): TGCGCCAGCAGCTTCGGGGGGCCTAACTATGGCTACACCTTC. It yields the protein CASSFGGPNYGYTF.